This TCR beta chain was captured by sequencing in a study of T cells in tumors after PD-1 blockade. Across the whole study: No patient had prior checkpoint blockade, systemic immunosuppression, or radiotherapy within 4 weeks. Mean per tumor sample: tens of thousands of templates (about 500-100,000), 6,000 to 7,500 unique clonotypes. Findings of the study overall: Expanded exhausted CD8+ clones after therapy were mostly novel clonotypes.

With regard to this clone: Its cognate antigen is unknown.

Before and after PD-1 blockade, biopsies were collected from the same primary tumor site. Profiling relied on immunoSEQ multiplex PCR, and the TCRdb table lists in-frame clones only, not all of them. Found here are about 13,000 clones, 50% to 70% of them singletons; the top ten hold less than 30%. The clonotype originates from a human donor with cutaneous squamous cell carcinoma. The sample in question was tumor tissue, obtained before anti-PD-1 treatment.

CDR3 sequence reads: CATTKWQGVYEQYF. The CDR3 region has the DNA TGTGCCACGACTAAATGGCAGGGGGTCTACGAGCAGTACTTC. The V gene is TRBV28, the J gene TRBJ2-7; 7 bases are a match to TRBD1. Germline loops: CDR1 MDHEN, CDR2 SYDVKM. V lost 10 bases to trimming and J lost 3 bases; unmatched junction nucleotides: 12. This CDR3 contains 14 residues.